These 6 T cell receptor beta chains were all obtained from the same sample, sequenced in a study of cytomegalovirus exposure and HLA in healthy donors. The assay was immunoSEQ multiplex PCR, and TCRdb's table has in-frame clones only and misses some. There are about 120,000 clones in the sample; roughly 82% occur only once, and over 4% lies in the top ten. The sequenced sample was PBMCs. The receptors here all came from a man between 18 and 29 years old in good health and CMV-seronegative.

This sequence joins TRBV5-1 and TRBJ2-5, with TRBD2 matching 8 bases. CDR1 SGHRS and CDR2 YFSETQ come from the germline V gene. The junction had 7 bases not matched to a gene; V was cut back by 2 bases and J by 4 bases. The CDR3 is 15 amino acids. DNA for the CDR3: TGCGCCAGCAGCTTAACGGGGGGGCCTCCAGAGACCCAGTACTTC. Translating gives CASSLTGGPPETQYF.

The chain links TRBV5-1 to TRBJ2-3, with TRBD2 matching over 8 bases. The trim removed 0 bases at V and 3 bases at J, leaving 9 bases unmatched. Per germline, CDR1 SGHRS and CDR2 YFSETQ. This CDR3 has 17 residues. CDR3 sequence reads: CASSLARTAGVTDTQYF. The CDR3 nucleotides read TGCGCCAGCAGCTTGGCCCGGACAGCGGGAGTTACAGATACGCAGTATTTT.

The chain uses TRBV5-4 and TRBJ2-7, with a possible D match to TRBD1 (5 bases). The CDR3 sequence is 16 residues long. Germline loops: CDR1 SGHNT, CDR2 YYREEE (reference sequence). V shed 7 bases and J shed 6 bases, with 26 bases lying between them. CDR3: CASERNQGPPIAEQYF. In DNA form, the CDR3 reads TGTGCCAGCGAAAGAAATCAGGGTCCTCCAATTGCCGAGCAGTACTTC.

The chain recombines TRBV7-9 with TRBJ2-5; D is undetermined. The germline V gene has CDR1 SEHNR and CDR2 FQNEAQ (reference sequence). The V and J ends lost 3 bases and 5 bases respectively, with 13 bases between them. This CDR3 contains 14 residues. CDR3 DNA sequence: TGTGCCAGCAGCTTCCCCGGTACCTACGAGACCCAGTACTTC. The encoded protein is CASSFPGTYETQYF.

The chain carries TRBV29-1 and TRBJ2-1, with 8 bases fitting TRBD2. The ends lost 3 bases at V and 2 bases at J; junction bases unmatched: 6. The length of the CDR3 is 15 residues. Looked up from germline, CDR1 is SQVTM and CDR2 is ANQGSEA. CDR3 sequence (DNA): TGCAGCGTTGACGAGCGGGAGTACCCCTACAATGAGCAGTTCTTC. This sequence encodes CSVDEREYPYNEQFF.

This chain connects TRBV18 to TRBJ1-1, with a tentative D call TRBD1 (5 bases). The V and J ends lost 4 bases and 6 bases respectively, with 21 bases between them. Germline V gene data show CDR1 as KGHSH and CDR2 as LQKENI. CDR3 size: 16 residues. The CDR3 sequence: CASSLLSQGFGSEAFF. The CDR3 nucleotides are TGTGCCAGCTCACTGCTCAGTCAGGGATTCGGCTCTGAAGCTTTCTTT. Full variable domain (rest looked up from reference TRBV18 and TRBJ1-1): NAGVMQNPRHLVRRRGQEARLRCSPMKGHSHVYWYRQLPEEGLKFMVYLQKENIIDESGMPKERFSAEFPKEGPSILRIQQVVRGDSAAYFCASSLLSQGFGSEAFFGQGTRLTVV.